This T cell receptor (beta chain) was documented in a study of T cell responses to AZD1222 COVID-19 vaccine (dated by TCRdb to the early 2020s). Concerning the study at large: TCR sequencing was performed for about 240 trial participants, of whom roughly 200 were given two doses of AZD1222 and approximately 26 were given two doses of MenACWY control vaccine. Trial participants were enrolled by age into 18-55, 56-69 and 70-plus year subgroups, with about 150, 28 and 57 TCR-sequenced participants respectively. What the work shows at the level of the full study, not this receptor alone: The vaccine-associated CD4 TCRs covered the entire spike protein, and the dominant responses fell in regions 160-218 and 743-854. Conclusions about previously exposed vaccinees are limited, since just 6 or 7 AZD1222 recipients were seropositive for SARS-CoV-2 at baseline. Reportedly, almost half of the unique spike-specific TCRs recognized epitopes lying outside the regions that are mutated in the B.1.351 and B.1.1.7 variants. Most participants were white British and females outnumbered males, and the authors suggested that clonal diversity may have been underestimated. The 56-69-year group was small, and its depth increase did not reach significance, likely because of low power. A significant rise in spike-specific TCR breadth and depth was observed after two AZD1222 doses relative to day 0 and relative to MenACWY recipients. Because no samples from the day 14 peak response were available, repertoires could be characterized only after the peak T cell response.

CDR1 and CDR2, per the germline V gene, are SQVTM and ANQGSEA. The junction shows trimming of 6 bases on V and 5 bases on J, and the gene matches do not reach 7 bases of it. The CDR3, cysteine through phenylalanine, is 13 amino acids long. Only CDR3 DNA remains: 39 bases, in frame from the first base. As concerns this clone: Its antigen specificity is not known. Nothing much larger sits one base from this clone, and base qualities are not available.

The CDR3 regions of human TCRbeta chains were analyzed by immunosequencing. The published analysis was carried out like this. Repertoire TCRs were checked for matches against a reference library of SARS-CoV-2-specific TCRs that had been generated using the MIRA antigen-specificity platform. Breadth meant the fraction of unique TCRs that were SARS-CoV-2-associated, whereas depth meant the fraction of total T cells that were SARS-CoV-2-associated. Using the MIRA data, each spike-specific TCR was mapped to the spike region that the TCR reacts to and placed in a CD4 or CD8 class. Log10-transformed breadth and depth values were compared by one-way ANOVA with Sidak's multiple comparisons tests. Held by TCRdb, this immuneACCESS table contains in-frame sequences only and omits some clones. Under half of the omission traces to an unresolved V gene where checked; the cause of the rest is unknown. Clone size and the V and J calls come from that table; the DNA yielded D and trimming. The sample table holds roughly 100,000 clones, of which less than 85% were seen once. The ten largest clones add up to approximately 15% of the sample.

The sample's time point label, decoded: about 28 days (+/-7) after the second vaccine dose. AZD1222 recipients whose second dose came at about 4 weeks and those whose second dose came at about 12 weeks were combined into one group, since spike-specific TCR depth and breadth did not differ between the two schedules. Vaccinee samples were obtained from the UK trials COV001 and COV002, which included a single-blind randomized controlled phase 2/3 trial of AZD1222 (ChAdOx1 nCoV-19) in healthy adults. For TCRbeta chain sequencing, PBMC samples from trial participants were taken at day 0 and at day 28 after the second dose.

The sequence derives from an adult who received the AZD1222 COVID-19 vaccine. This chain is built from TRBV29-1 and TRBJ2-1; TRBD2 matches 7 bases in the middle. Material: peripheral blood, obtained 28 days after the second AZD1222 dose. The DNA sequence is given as TGCAGCGTCGGAAGCGGGGTGGACAATGAGCAGTTCTTC. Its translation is CSVGSGVDNEQFF.